This T cell receptor beta chain appears in the sequencing data of a study of shared clonotypes between healthy human individuals. Libraries were prepared by immunoSEQ multiplex PCR; TCRdb keeps only in-frame clonotypes and omits some of them. The data show approximately 1.9 million clones, around 95% seen once. V was shortened by 4 bases and J by 3 bases, with 15 bases between the two germline ends. CDR3 length: 15 residues. CDR1 MNHEY and CDR2 SMNVEV come from the germline V gene (reference sequence). Terminally differentiated effector memory CD45RA+ cells were excluded by CCR7 positive selection of CD45RO-negative cells.

The source material was naive CD8+ T cells from PBMCs. V and J are TRBV27 and TRBJ2-5; D perhaps matches TRBD2 (6 bases). The sequence came from a man aged 18 to 29 in good health. Some clones in this sample may be carry-over from other donors' samples. This chain's CDR3 is CASSSRLGGEETQYF. The CDR3 nucleotides read TGTGCCAGCAGTTCCCGCCTAGGAGGGGAAGAGACCCAGTACTTC.